This T cell receptor beta chain was captured by sequencing in a study of CD8 T cells in ankylosing spondylitis. The CDR3 totals 15 residues. Germline V gene sequence: CDR1 SGHRS, CDR2 YFSETQ. Trimming pared 5 bases from V and 0 bases from J, leaving 15 bases between. From the 5' RACE reads, TCRdb called clonotypes with MiXCR, one entry per CDR3 protein. The profile shows more than 250,000 distinct CDR3 sequences, 7% to 9% of them singletons. Study-level points and caveats: It appeared that ankylosing spondylitis blood was characterized by a TCR beta motif of seven or eight highly homologous variants.

For this clonotype: Its antigen remains unknown. Likely a read error: the CDR3 ends without its conserved phenylalanine or tryptophan.

The receptor was derived from a male donor with ankylosing spondylitis. This sequence joins TRBV5-1 and TRBJ2-7, with D maybe TRBD2 (6 bases). The material sequenced was blood, either unsorted or a sorted T cell fraction (not recorded which). CDR3 sequence (DNA): TGCGCCAGCAGGGAAGGTGGCGGGATCTCCTACGAGCAGTACCTC. Protein product: CASREGGGISYEQYL.